This note documents a single TCR beta chain sequence. The data originate from a study of blood T cell repertoires in COVID-19. The wider study: Samples taken during acute and convalescent COVID-19 were collected in the United States, Italy and Spain.

This CDR3 has 17 amino acids. The trim removed 1 base at V and 7 bases at J, leaving 10 bases unmatched. CDR1 and CDR2 from the germline V gene are LGHNA and YSLEER. Assay: immunoSEQ multiplex PCR; the TCRdb copy retains only in-frame clones and omits some. The table has 400,000 to 500,000 clones, around 87% seen once. Clinical history reported by participants formed the basis on which cohorts were assigned. Recovered status in Cohort 3 required two negative PCRs, clearance, or symptom resolution. Sequencing input: PBMCs or T cells enriched from blood (not recorded which). The TCR was taken from a middle-aged woman who had recovered from COVID-19. The chain couples TRBV4-3 to TRBJ2-2, with 9 bases fitting TRBD1. As DNA, the CDR3 is TGCGCCAGCAGCCAAGTCAGGACAGGGGCAGGTGACGGGGAGCTGTTTTTT. As protein: CASSQVRTGAGDGELFF.